This TCR beta chain was obtained from a study of identical twins. With template switching, a universal primer site was added, and the cDNA carried unique molecular identifiers. MiXCR, applied by TCRdb to the 5' RACE reads, yields one record per CDR3 protein. The table records about 730,000 distinct CDR3 sequences, 21% of them present only once. This clonotype was counted between two and nine times. Its antigen is not known. The CDR3 has 16 residues. The V and J ends lost 1 base and 4 bases respectively, with 16 bases between them. The germline V gene has CDR1 LGHNA and CDR2 YSLEER. The study, taken as a whole, reports: Insertions were reduced in abundant cord blood beta clonotypes but not in memory repertoires.

Another study also made use of these data, one on T cells expressing NK-cell markers.

The material sequenced was PBMCs. This TCR derives from a woman in her late teens or twenties in good health. The chain joins TRBV4-3 to TRBJ1-1, with a possible D match to TRBD1 (6 bases). CDR3 sequence (DNA): TGCGCCAGCAGCCAAGGGGCGGGGGCGCGGGGCACTGAAGCTTTCTTT. Amino acid sequence: CASSQGAGARGTEAFF.